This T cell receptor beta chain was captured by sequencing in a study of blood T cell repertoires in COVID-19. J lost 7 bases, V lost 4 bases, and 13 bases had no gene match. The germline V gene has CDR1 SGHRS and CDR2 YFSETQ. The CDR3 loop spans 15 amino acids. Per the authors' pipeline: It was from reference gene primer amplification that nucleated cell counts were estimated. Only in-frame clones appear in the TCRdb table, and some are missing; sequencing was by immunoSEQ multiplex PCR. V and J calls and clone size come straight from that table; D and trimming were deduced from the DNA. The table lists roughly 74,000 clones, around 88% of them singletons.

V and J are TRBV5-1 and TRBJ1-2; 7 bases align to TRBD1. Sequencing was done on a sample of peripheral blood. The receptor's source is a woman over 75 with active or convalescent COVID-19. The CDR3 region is CASSAGTALLSGYTF. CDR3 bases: TGCGCCAGCAGCGCGGGGACAGCCCTCCTATCTGGCTACACCTTC. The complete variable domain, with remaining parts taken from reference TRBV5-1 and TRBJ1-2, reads KAGVTQTPRYLIKTRGQQVTLSCSPISGHRSVSWYQQTPGQGLQFLFEYFSETQRNKGNFPGRFSGRQFSNSRSEMNVSTLELGDSALYLCASSAGTALLSGYTFGSGTRLTVV.